A few counts support the clone carrying this TCR beta chain. Different DNA sequences within this sample yield the same CDR3. Original data processing: Quantification of nucleated cells was approximated via reference gene primer amplification. Generated by immunoSEQ multiplex PCR, the TCRdb table keeps only in-frame clones and is missing some. From that table come the V and J calls and clone size; the DNA was used to work out D and trimming. The sample includes roughly 250,000 clones, approximately 83% seen only once; the top ten take about 3.8%. Participant age was about 18 to 89 years, and participants resided in about two dozen US areas. The data derive from a study of blood T cell repertoires in COVID-19. Input material: PBMCs or T cells enriched from blood (not recorded which). This receptor was obtained from a woman aged 40 to 49 who had been exposed to COVID-19.

The CDR3 protein is CATSGAGSYEQYF. The CDR3 DNA reads as TGTGCCACCAGTGGAGCAGGCTCCTACGAGCAGTACTTC. This chain connects TRBV24-1 to TRBJ2-7; D gene ambiguous. V lost 5 bases to trimming and J lost 0 bases, with 7 bases between them. The CDR3 is 13 residues long. Germline-derived CDR1 and CDR2 are KGHDR and SFDVKD.